Listed here are 9 T cell receptor beta chains from one sample, sequenced in a study of early T cells in non-severe SARS-CoV-2 infection. TCRdb used MiXCR to reprocess the 5' RACE reads, holding one entry per CDR3 protein. The table records 25,000 to 35,000 distinct CDR3 sequences, around 7% of them present only once. Sequenced sample: whole blood. These receptors came from an adult who was a healthcare worker with PCR-confirmed SARS-CoV-2 infection or an uninfected control (not recorded which).

This clonotype was recorded at least ten times. The V and J genes are TRBV5-1 and TRBJ1-6; maybe TRBD1 (5 bases). The CDR3 is 17 amino acids. Germline V CDR1 and CDR2: SGHRS, YFSETQ. Trimming took 0 bases from V and 6 from J, leaving 16 bases between them. The CDR3 region is CASSLGVDSAGNSPLHF. The CDR3, as DNA: TGCGCCAGCAGCTTGGGAGTCGACAGTGCTGGTAATTCACCCCTCCACTTT. Full variable domain (rest looked up from reference TRBV5-1 and TRBJ1-6): KAGVTQTPRYLIKTRGQQVTLSCSPISGHRSVSWYQQTPGQGLQFLFEYFSETQRNKGNFPGRFSGRQFSNSRSEMNVSTLELGDSALYLCASSLGVDSAGNSPLHFGNGTRLTVT.

This clonotype was observed at least ten times. The chain employs TRBV20-1 and TRBJ2-7; D uncertain. The CDR3 runs 13 residues. The V and J ends lost 6 bases and 0 bases respectively, with 12 bases between them. CDR1 is DFQATT, CDR2 SNEGSKA, per germline (reference sequence). The CDR3 DNA reads as TGCAGTGCCAGTAAAACGAACTCCTACGAGCAGTACTTC. Translation: CSASKTNSYEQYF.

This clonotype has at least ten counts. The rearrangement uses TRBV28 and TRBJ1-6; 9 bases agree with TRBD1. This CDR3 has 14 residues. V was clipped by 5 bases and J by 10 bases; unmatched bases: 6. Germline CDR1 reads MDHEN; CDR2 reads SYDVKM. The CDR3, as DNA: TGTGCCAGCAGTGGGGACAGGGAGGCCTCACCCCTCCACTTT. Protein: CASSGDREASPLHF.

This clonotype was counted between two and nine times. The chain is built from TRBV24-1 and TRBJ2-1, with 8 positions matching TRBD2. V shed 4 bases, J shed 6 bases, and the junction held 7 bases outside the gene matches. CDR3 size: 15 residues. Germline V CDR1 and CDR2: KGHDR, SFDVKD. The CDR3 region has the DNA TGTGCCACCAGTGACCGAGCGGGAGTGCGCAATGAGCAGTTCTTC. Translation: CATSDRAGVRNEQFF.

This clonotype was seen ten or more times. J is TRBJ2-5 and V is TRBV3-1; D might be TRBD2 (6 bases). Germline assignment: CDR1 LGHDT and CDR2 YNNKEL (reference sequence). This CDR3 contains 15 residues. Trimming took off 2 bases at V and 4 bases at J, with 14 bases between the two ends. Here the CDR3 DNA reads TGTGCCAGCAGCCAATGGGACTGGAATGGAGAGACCCAGTACTTC. It is translated as CASSQWDWNGETQYF.

This chain uses TRBV19 with TRBJ2-7, with unresolved D. V was cut by 10 bases and J by 2 bases, with 9 bases left in between. The CDR3 runs 11 residues. In germline, CDR1 is LNHDA, CDR2 SQIVND (reference sequence). This chain's CDR3 is CATWDTYEQYF. CDR3 bases: TGTGCCACCTGGGATACCTACGAGCAGTACTTC.

The sample holds many counts of this clonotype. The chain carries TRBV11-2 and TRBJ2-4; a weak D match, TRBD2 (5 bases). V lost 5 bases to trimming and J lost 8 bases, with 10 bases between them. The CDR3 has 12 amino acids. Germline CDR1 reads SGHAT; CDR2 reads FQNNGV. As DNA, the CDR3 is TGTGCCAGCAGCCGATCCGGGGACATTCAGTACTTC. Translated, it gives CASSRSGDIQYF.

A few counts support this clonotype. The gene calls are TRBV10-1 and TRBJ2-1; D gene unclear. The ends were cut back, 0 bases at V and 7 bases at J, with 10 bases in the middle. The CDR3 loop spans 14 amino acids. Germline-derived CDR1 and CDR2 are WNHNN and SYGVQD (reference sequence). The CDR3 nucleotides are TGCGCCAGCAGTGAGTCCTCTGGAAAGAATGAGCAGTTCTTC. Translated: CASSESSGKNEQFF.

The gene calls are TRBV29-1 and TRBJ2-3; D is possibly TRBD2 (6 bases). V was clipped by 6 bases and J by 0 bases, with 10 bases between them. This CDR3 region has 13 residues. CDR1 is SQVTM, CDR2 ANQGSEA, per germline. The CDR3 here is CSVTGVSTDTQYF. For the CDR3, the DNA is TGCAGCGTAACGGGAGTAAGCACAGATACGCAGTATTTT.